The next 6 T cell receptor beta chains were all read from a single sample in a study of blood T cell repertoires in COVID-19. Libraries were prepared by immunoSEQ multiplex PCR; TCRdb keeps only in-frame clonotypes and omits some of them. The sample lists 95,000 to 150,000 clones, 85% occurring once. Sequencing used peripheral blood. The origin of the receptors is a woman of 80 years or more with acute or convalescent COVID-19.

This sequence joins TRBV20-1 and TRBJ2-4; TRBD2 agrees at 8 bases. CDR1 is DFQATT and CDR2 is SNEGSKA in the germline V gene (reference sequence). The J segment lost 1 base and the V segment lost 3 bases, leaving 14 bases of the junction unmatched. There are 18 residues in the CDR3. The CDR3 is CSASGLAGPGWAKNIQYF. The CDR3 bases are TGCAGTGCTAGTGGGCTAGCGGGCCCAGGGTGGGCCAAAAACATTCAGTACTTC.

This chain joins TRBV21-1 and TRBJ1-4; TRBD1, the table's D call, lacks a check against the DNA. TRBV21-1 is annotated as a pseudogene. The CDR3 extends over 18 amino acids. Written as DNA, the CDR3 is TGTGCCAGCAGCATCGACAGGGCAATGGGGAAGACTAATGAAAAACTGTTTTTT. This translates into CASSIDRAMGKTNEKLFF.

The chain has TRBV6-6 and TRBJ2-3; perhaps TRBD2 as D (7 bases). The CDR3 is 15 residues long. V gave up 5 bases and J gave up 3 bases, with 15 bases separating them. Germline values: CDR1 MNHNY, CDR2 SVGAGI (reference sequence). As DNA, the CDR3 is TGTGCCAGCAGTGGTGGGAGGGGGGTTACAGATACGCAGTATTTT. This encodes CASSGGRGVTDTQYF.

This chain joins TRBV7-9 and TRBJ1-1; D not resolved. With 3 bases removed from V and 7 bases from J, the gap between germline ends came to 15 bases. This CDR3 spans 14 amino acids. CDR1 is SEHNR and CDR2 is FQNEAQ in the germline V gene (reference sequence). The CDR3 loop is CASSFTPPGVEAFF. In nucleotides, the CDR3 is TGTGCCAGCAGCTTCACTCCGCCCGGTGTTGAAGCTTTCTTT.

The chain couples TRBV11-3 to TRBJ2-3; 9 nucleotides match TRBD1. The ends lost 1 base at V and 1 base at J; junction bases unmatched: 0. Germline-derived CDR1 and CDR2 are SGHNT and YENEEA. CDR3 length equals 15 residues. The CDR3 loop is CASSLGTGGTDTQYF. CDR3 DNA: TGTGCCAGCAGCTTAGGGACAGGGGGCACAGATACGCAGTATTTT.

This chain joins TRBV6-5 and TRBJ1-1; maybe TRBD1 (5 bases). This CDR3 spans 15 amino acids. The V gene lost 0 bases and the J gene lost 4 bases, with 12 bases spanning the gap. Germline V gene lookup returns CDR1 MNHEY and CDR2 SVGAGI. CDR3 loop: CASSYSGGLTTEAFF. DNA for the CDR3: TGTGCCAGCAGTTACTCGGGGGGATTGACCACTGAAGCTTTCTTT.